This entry lists 22 T cell receptor beta chains sequenced from one sample in a study of T cells after yellow fever vaccination. MiXCR was run by TCRdb on the 5' RACE reads, yielding one entry per CDR3 protein. The sample lists 500,000 to 650,000 distinct CDR3 sequences; about 12% were seen once. The sample consisted of PBMCs, taken on the day of the yellow fever booster vaccination. These receptors originate from a man aged 25 to 40 who received the YFV17D yellow fever vaccine.

The chain carries TRBV20-1 and TRBJ2-7, with 7 bases lining up with TRBD2. The germline V gene encodes CDR1 DFQATT and CDR2 SNEGSKA (reference sequence). The CDR3 runs to 14 residues. V gave up 6 bases and J gave up 5 bases; unmatched junction bases: 13. For the CDR3, the DNA is TGCAGTGCGGGGGTAAGGGCGGGAGACGACGAGCAGTACTTC. Amino acids: CSAGVRAGDDEQYF.

The V gene is TRBV7-2, the J gene TRBJ2-3; 9 positions match TRBD2. In germline, CDR1 is SGHTA, CDR2 FQGNSA. Trimming removed 4 bases from V and 1 base from J; junction bases left unmatched: 6. The CDR3 totals 16 residues. The CDR3 sequence is CASSSKAGGRTDTQYF. The CDR3 bases are TGTGCCAGCAGCTCAAAAGCGGGAGGCCGCACAGATACGCAGTATTTT.

The J gene is TRBJ1-1, the V gene TRBV7-9; D not certain. The germline V gene encodes CDR1 SEHNR and CDR2 FQNEAQ (reference sequence). CDR3 length: 15 amino acids. V was shortened by 1 base and J by 6 bases, with 15 bases between the two germline ends. CDR3 sequence reads: CASSLVGRNVPEAFF. The DNA for the CDR3 is TGTGCCAGCAGCTTAGTGGGCAGAAATGTACCTGAAGCTTTCTTT.

The chain employs TRBV7-8 and TRBJ2-3; D not resolved. The germline V gene has CDR1 SGHVS and CDR2 FQNEAQ. Trimming took 6 bases from V and 0 from J, leaving 10 bases between them. The CDR3 has 14 residues. Written as DNA, the CDR3 is TGTGCCAGCAGTCACAAATCTAGCACAGATACGCAGTATTTT. Translating gives CASSHKSSTDTQYF.

CDR3 coding DNA: TGTGCCAGCGGTGACGGCAGAGGGGAGACCCAGTACTTC. It codes for CASGDGRGETQYF. The chain uses TRBV12-3 or TRBV12-4 and TRBJ2-5; weak D call: TRBD2 (5 bases). Deletions cut 8 bases from V and 5 bases from J, with 15 bases between. CDR3 length: 13 amino acids.

This clonotype showed up many times. V usage is TRBV20-1 and J usage is TRBJ2-1; a weak D match, TRBD2 (5 bases). Trimming left V 6 bases short and J 7 bases short, with 37 bases between. Germline V gene data show CDR1 as DFQATT and CDR2 as SNEGSKA (reference sequence). The CDR3 contains 20 residues. CDR3 DNA: TGCAGTGCGCCCGTCGGAGGCAGGCCGCTCAAAGCGGCATCGGTAAATGAGCAGTTCTTC. It encodes CSAPVGGRPLKAASVNEQFF.

This clonotype was picked up many times. V is TRBV4-1 and J is TRBJ2-1; D is perhaps TRBD1 or TRBD2 (5 bases each). Trimming cost V 4 bases and J 8 bases, with 24 bases left between them. CDR1 and CDR2 from the germline V gene are MGHRA and YSYEKL. This CDR3 has 17 amino acids. As DNA, the CDR3 is TGCGCCAGCAGCCGAATCCACGAGGGGACCAAAGGGGATGAGCAGTTCTTC. It encodes CASSRIHEGTKGDEQFF.

This clonotype was picked up a small number of times. This sequence joins TRBV27 and TRBJ2-2, with unresolved D. Germline values: CDR1 MNHEY, CDR2 SMNVEV (reference sequence). The CDR3 length is 15 residues. V was clipped by 2 bases and J by 3 bases, with 10 bases between them. The CDR3 protein is CASSLKAVHTGELFF. As DNA, the CDR3 is TGTGCCAGCAGTTTAAAAGCAGTCCACACCGGGGAGCTGTTTTTT.

This clonotype occurred a few times. The chain uses TRBV5-1 and TRBJ2-1; TRBD2 might be the D (5 bases). CDR1 and CDR2 (germline): SGHRS, YFSETQ. The CDR3 loop spans 16 amino acids. V was shortened by 5 bases and J by 0 bases, with 15 bases between the two germline ends. For the CDR3, the DNA is TGCGCCAGCAGTCCGGAGGCGGCCAGCTCCTACAATGAGCAGTTCTTC. Protein sequence: CASSPEAASSYNEQFF.

This clonotype was recorded many times. The chain employs TRBV11-1 and TRBJ2-3, with D unclear. Trimming cost V 4 bases and J 2 bases, with 10 bases left between them. The CDR3 contains 14 residues. CDR1 SGHAT and CDR2 FQDESV come from the germline V gene (reference sequence). The DNA for the CDR3 is TGTGCCAGCAGCTCCATCGGCGCCACAGATACGCAGTATTTT. Residues: CASSSIGATDTQYF.

J is TRBJ2-5 and V is TRBV29-1; 10 bases match TRBD1. The CDR3 is 14 residues long. The germline CDR1 and CDR2 sequences are SQVTM and ANQGSEA. V shed 6 bases and J 4 bases; nucleotides not matched to a gene: 8. CDR3 nucleotides: TGCAGCGTGACCGGGACAGGGGTAGCAGAGACCCAGTACTTC. Translation gives CSVTGTGVAETQYF.

This clonotype has a handful of counts. The V and J genes are TRBV21-1 and TRBJ1-1; no DNA check was done on the table's D call, TRBD1. TRBV21-1 is assigned pseudogene status. The CDR3 totals 16 residues. CDR3 nucleotide sequence: TGTGCCAGCAGCAAAGCCGGACAAACTCGGGACACTGAAGCTTTCTTT. Amino acid sequence: CASSKAGQTRDTEAFF.

This chain joins TRBV5-5 and TRBJ2-7; D uncertain. The CDR3 is 15 amino acids. Per germline, CDR1 SGHKS and CDR2 YYEKEE (reference sequence). The V end was cut by 0 bases, the J end by 4 bases, with 14 bases between. The CDR3 loop is CASSLGPLLGYEQYF. CDR3 DNA sequence: TGTGCCAGCAGCTTGGGCCCCCTCTTAGGGTACGAGCAGTACTTC.

In this sample, this clonotype turned up a few times. This chain links TRBV20-1 with TRBJ2-3; D is possibly TRBD1 (5 bases). Trimming left V 3 bases short and J 5 bases short, with 18 bases between. Germline V gene data show CDR1 as DFQATT and CDR2 as SNEGSKA (reference sequence). The length of the CDR3 is 15 residues. CDR3 protein: CSASLPWTILDTQYF. The CDR3 nucleotides are TGCAGTGCTAGCCTCCCTTGGACAATATTAGATACGCAGTATTTT.

The rearrangement uses TRBV6-2 or TRBV6-3 and TRBJ2-1; 7 nucleotides agree with TRBD2. There are 13 residues in the CDR3. With 10 bases clipped from V and 2 bases from J, the junction kept 5 bases outside the gene matches. Per the germline V gene, CDR1 is MNHEY and CDR2 is SVGEGT. Written as DNA, the CDR3 is TGTGCCACCCAGCGGGAACCCTACAATGAGCAGTTCTTC. This codes for CATQREPYNEQFF.

This clonotype has more than one count but fewer than ten. The gene calls are TRBV20-1 and TRBJ1-2, with TRBD1 identical over 7 bases. J lost 0 bases, V lost 5 bases, and 15 bases had no gene match. The CDR3 has 17 residues. Germline values: CDR1 DFQATT, CDR2 SNEGSKA (reference sequence). This CDR3 is CSAGPSGTEPSNYGYTF. CDR3 in DNA: TGCAGTGCTGGCCCCTCCGGGACAGAACCATCTAACTATGGCTACACCTTC.

This clonotype was observed a handful of times. V usage is TRBV28 and J usage is TRBJ2-7; TRBD1 matches 7 bases. From germline, CDR1 is MDHEN and CDR2 SYDVKM. V lost 7 bases and J lost 8; bases outside the gene matches: 14. CDR3 length: 14 residues. The CDR3 sequence: CASTLGQADLKQYF. CDR3 coding DNA: TGTGCCAGCACCCTTGGACAGGCTGATTTGAAGCAGTACTTC.

The chain has TRBV7-9 and TRBJ2-5, with D maybe TRBD1 (6 bases). Germline CDR1 SEHNR, CDR2 FQNEAQ (reference sequence). V was pared by 5 bases and J by 2 bases, with 15 bases between. This CDR3 spans 15 amino acids. The CDR3 DNA is TGTGCCAGCAGCAGATCGGGACATCCTCAAGAGACCCAGTACTTC. Translation gives CASSRSGHPQETQYF. Combining the CDR3 with reference TRBV7-9 and TRBJ2-5 gives the whole variable domain DTGVSQNPRHKITKRGQNVTFRCDPISEHNRLYWYRQTLGQGPEFLTYFQNEAQLEKSRLLSDRFSAERPKGSFSTLEIQRTEQGDSAMYLCASSRSGHPQETQYFGPGTRLLVL.

The rearrangement links TRBV10-3 to TRBJ2-1; D possibly uses TRBD1 or TRBD2 (5 bases each). Germline CDR1 is ENHRY and CDR2 is SYGVKD. The ends were cut back, 8 bases at V and 7 bases at J, with 18 bases in the middle. The CDR3 loop spans 14 amino acids. For the CDR3, the DNA is TGTGCCATCGGGCGGCAGTGGGGCGGGAATGAGCAGTTCTTC. Amino acid sequence: CAIGRQWGGNEQFF.

This clonotype was seen repeatedly, ten times or more. This chain uses TRBV12-3 or TRBV12-4 with TRBJ2-3; no definite D call. The CDR3 is 13 residues long. The germline V and J ends were trimmed by 1 base and 4 bases, with 6 bases remaining between them. This chain's CDR3 is CASSLVVADTQYF. CDR3 nucleotides: TGTGCCAGCAGTTTAGTGGTGGCAGATACGCAGTATTTT.

This clonotype was observed at least ten times. The chain is built from TRBV19 and TRBJ1-1; D is uncertain. Per germline, CDR1 LNHDA and CDR2 SQIVND (reference sequence). The CDR3 is 11 amino acids. Trimming took 7 bases from V and 2 from J, leaving 5 bases between them. CDR3 amino acids: CASTLNTEAFF. In DNA form, the CDR3 reads TGTGCCAGTACCCTAAACACTGAAGCTTTCTTT.

This clonotype occurred a few times. The chain combines TRBV6-5 with TRBJ2-3, with unresolved D. The V end was cut by 2 bases, the J end by 4 bases, with 10 bases between. CDR1 is MNHEY and CDR2 is SVGAGI in the germline V gene. This CDR3 region has 14 residues. Written as DNA, the CDR3 is TGTGCCAGCAGTTACGGTCCTGCCCCAGATACGCAGTATTTT. This encodes CASSYGPAPDTQYF.